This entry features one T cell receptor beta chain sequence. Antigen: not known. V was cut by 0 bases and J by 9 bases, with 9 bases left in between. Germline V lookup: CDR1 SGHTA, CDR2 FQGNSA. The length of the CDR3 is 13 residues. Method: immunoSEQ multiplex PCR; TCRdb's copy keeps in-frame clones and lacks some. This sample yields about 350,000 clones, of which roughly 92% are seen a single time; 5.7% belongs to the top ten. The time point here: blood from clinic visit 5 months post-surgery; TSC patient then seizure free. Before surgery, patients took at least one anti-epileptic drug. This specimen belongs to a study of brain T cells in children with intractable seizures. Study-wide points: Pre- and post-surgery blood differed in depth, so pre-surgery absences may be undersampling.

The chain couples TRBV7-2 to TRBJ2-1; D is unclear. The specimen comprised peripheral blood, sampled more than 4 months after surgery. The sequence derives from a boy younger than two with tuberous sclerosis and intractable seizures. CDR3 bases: TGTGCCAGCAGCTTAGCGCTTACGGGTGAGCAGTTCTTC. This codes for CASSLALTGEQFF.